This paragraph covers one T cell receptor beta chain sequence. Its matching antigen is unknown. The sample comes from a study of OX40 agonist ivuxolimab in advanced cancers. Study as a whole: A history of anti-PD-1, anti-PD-L1 or anti-CTLA-4 therapy was acceptable, and more than 30% had some.

Findings and limits, study-wide: The study did not work out the antigen specificity of the expanded peripheral T cells.

Measured with immunoSEQ multiplex PCR; TCRdb has only the in-frame clones, and not every one. Here the sample spans tens of thousands of clones, around 90% being singletons. Peripheral blood came from all dose cohorts at three timepoints. This CDR3 contains 14 residues. V gave up 6 bases and J gave up 1 base, with 9 bases separating them. Germline CDR1 and CDR2: SGHVS and FQNEAQ. This TCR came from an adult with an advanced solid tumor such as melanoma, head and neck, liver or kidney cancer. Source: CD4+ or CD8+ T cells sorted from blood, taken in a trial of the OX40 agonist ivuxolimab. The chain is built from TRBV7-8 and TRBJ2-2, with D tentatively TRBD2 (7 bases). The chain's CDR3 is CASRGGENTGELFF. The DNA of the CDR3 is TGTGCCAGCAGAGGGGGGGAGAACACCGGGGAGCTGTTTTTT. The variable domain in full, with the rest retrieved from reference TRBV7-8 and TRBJ2-2, is GAGVSQSPRYKVAKRGQDVALRCDPISGHVSLFWYQQALGQGPEFLTYFQNEAQLDKSGLPSDRFFAERPEGSVSTLKIQRTQQEDSAVYLCASRGGENTGELFFGEGSRLTVL.